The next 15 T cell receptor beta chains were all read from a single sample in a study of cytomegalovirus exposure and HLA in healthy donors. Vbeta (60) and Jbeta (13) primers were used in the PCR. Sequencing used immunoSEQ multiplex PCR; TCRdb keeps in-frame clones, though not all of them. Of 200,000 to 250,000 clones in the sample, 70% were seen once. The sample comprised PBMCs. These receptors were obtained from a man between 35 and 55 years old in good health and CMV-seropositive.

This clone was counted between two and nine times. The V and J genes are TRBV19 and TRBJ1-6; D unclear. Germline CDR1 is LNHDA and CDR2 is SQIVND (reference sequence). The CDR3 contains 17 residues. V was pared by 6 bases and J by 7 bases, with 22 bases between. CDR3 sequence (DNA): TGTGCCAGTAGGGACCGCCGGGGTTCAGGCGGGAATTCACCCCTCCACTTT. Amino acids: CASRDRRGSGGNSPLHF.

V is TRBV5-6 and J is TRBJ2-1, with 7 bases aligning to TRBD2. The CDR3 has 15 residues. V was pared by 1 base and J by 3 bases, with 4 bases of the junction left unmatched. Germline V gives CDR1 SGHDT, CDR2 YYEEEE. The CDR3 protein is CASSLSASGYNEQFF. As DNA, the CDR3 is TGTGCCAGCAGCTTGTCGGCTAGCGGCTACAATGAGCAGTTCTTC.

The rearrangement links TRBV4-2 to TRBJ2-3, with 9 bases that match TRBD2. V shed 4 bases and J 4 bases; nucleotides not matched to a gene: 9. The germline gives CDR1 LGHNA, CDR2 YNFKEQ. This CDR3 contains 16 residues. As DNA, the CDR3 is TGTGCCAGCAGCCGAGAGGCGGGGGGGCCCGCAGATACGCAGTATTTT. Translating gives CASSREAGGPADTQYF.

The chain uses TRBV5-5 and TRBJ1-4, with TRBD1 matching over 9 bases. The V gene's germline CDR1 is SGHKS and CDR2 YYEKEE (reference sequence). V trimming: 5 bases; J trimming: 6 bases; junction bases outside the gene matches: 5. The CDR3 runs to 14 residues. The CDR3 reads CASRQQGAHEKLFF. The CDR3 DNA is TGTGCCAGCAGACAACAGGGGGCACATGAAAAACTGTTTTTT. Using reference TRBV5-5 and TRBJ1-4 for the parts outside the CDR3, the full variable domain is DAGVTQSPTHLIKTRGQQVTLRCSPISGHKSVSWYQQVLGQGPQFIFQYYEKEERGRGNFPDRFSARQFPNYSSELNVNALLLGDSALYLCASRQQGAHEKLFFGSGTQLSVL.

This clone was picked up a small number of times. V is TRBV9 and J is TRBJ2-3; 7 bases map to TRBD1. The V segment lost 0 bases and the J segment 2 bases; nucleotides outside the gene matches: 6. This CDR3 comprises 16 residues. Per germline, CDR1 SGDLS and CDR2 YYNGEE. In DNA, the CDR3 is TGTGCCAGCAGCGTAGAGGGACAGACAAACACAGATACGCAGTATTTT. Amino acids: CASSVEGQTNTDTQYF.

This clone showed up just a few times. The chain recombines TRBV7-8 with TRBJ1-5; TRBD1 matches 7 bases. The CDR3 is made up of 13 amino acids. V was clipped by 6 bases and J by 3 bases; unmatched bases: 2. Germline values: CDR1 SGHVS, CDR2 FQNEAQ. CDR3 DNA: TGTGCCAGCAGTGGGACAGACAATCAGCCCCAGCATTTT. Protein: CASSGTDNQPQHF. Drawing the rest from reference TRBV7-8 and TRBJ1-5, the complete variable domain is GAGVSQSPRYKVAKRGQDVALRCDPISGHVSLFWYQQALGQGPEFLTYFQNEAQLDKSGLPSDRFFAERPEGSVSTLKIQRTQQEDSAVYLCASSGTDNQPQHFGDGTRLSIL.

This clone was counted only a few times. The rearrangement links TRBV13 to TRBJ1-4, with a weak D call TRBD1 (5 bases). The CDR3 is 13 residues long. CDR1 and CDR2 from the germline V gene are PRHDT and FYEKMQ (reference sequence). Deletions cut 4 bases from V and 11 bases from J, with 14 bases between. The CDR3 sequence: CASSSGPRGKLFF. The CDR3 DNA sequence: TGTGCCAGCAGCTCGGGACCTCGGGGGAAACTGTTTTTT.

The CDR3 sequence: CASSVEGTGWPNEQFF. The CDR3 nucleotides read TGTGCCAGCAGCGTAGAAGGGACAGGGTGGCCCAATGAGCAGTTCTTC. The genes are TRBV9 and TRBJ2-1; TRBD1 aligns across 9 bases. There are 16 residues in the CDR3. V shed 0 bases and J 6 bases; nucleotides not matched to a gene: 7. Germline CDR1 and CDR2: SGDLS and YYNGEE.

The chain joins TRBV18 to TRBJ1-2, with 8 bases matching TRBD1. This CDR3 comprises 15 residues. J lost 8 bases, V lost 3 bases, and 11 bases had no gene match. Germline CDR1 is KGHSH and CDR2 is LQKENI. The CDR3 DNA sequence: TGTGCCAGCTCACCGTTTGAGATGGACAGGGAAGGCTACACCTTC. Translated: CASSPFEMDREGYTF. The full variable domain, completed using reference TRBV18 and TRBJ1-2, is NAGVMQNPRHLVRRRGQEARLRCSPMKGHSHVYWYRQLPEEGLKFMVYLQKENIIDESGMPKERFSAEFPKEGPSILRIQQVVRGDSAAYFCASSPFEMDREGYTFGSGTRLTVV.

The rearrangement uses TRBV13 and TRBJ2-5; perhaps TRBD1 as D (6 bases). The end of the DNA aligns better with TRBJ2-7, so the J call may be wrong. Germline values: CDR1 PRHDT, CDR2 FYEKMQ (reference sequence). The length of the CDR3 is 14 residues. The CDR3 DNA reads TGTGCCAGCAGCTCCGGACAGCACTCCTACGAGCAGTACTTC. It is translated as CASSSGQHSYEQYF.

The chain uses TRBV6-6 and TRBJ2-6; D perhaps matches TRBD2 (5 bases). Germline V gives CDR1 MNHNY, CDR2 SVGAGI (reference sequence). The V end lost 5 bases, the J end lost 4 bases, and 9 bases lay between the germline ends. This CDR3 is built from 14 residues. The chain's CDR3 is CASSRGVGANVLTF. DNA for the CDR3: TGTGCCAGCAGTCGGGGAGTCGGGGCCAACGTCCTGACTTTC.

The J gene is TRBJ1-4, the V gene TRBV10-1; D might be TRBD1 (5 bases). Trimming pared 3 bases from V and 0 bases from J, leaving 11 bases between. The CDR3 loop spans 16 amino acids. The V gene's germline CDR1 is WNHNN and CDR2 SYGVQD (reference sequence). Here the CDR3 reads CASSDAMDTTNEKLFF. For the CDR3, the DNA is TGCGCCAGCAGTGACGCGATGGACACAACTAATGAAAAACTGTTTTTT.

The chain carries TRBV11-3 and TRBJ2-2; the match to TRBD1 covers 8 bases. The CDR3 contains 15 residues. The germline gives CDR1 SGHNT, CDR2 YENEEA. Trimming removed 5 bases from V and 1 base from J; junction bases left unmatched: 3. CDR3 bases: TGTGCCAGCAGCCCCGGGACAGGGAACACCGGGGAGCTGTTTTTT. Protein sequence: CASSPGTGNTGELFF.

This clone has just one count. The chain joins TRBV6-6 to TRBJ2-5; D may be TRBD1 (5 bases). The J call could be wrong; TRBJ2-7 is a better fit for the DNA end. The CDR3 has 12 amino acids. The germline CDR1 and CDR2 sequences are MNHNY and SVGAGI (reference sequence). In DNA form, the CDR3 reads TGTGCCACTAGACAGAACTCCTACGAGCAGTACTTC. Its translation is CATRQNSYEQYF.

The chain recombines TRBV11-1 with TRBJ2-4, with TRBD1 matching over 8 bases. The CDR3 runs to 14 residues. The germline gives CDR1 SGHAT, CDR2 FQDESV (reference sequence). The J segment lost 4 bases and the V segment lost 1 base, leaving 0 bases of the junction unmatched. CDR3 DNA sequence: TGTGCCAGCAGCTTAGACAGGGGGAAAAACATTCAGTACTTC. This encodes CASSLDRGKNIQYF.